The clone carrying this TCR beta chain was seen just once. Its antigen is unidentified. Primers for the PCR totalled 60 Vbeta and 13 Jbeta. Clones were read by immunoSEQ multiplex PCR, and TCRdb kept only the in-frame ones, dropping some. The repertoire holds 160,000 or so clones, over 70% seen once, with 7% in the top ten. The source of the sample is a study of cytomegalovirus exposure and HLA in healthy donors. Per the germline V gene, CDR1 is MNHNS and CDR2 is SASEGT. Trimming removed 6 bases at V and 3 bases at J, with 14 bases between. This CDR3 is built from 14 residues. The donors gave bone marrow, and they were healthy. Study-wide findings and caveats: Within the data, a cluster of highly shared sequence variants was likely a sequencing artifact. Further analysis was carried out later, and it showed several of the most significant clusters appearing linked to common viral pathogens.

This receptor was taken from a woman aged 35 to 49 in good health and CMV-seropositive. The V and J genes are TRBV6-1 and TRBJ1-2; D is ambiguous. Material: PBMCs. The CDR3 region is CASSRRHQDYGYTF. DNA of the CDR3: TGTGCCAGCAGCCGAAGACATCAAGACTATGGCTACACCTTC.